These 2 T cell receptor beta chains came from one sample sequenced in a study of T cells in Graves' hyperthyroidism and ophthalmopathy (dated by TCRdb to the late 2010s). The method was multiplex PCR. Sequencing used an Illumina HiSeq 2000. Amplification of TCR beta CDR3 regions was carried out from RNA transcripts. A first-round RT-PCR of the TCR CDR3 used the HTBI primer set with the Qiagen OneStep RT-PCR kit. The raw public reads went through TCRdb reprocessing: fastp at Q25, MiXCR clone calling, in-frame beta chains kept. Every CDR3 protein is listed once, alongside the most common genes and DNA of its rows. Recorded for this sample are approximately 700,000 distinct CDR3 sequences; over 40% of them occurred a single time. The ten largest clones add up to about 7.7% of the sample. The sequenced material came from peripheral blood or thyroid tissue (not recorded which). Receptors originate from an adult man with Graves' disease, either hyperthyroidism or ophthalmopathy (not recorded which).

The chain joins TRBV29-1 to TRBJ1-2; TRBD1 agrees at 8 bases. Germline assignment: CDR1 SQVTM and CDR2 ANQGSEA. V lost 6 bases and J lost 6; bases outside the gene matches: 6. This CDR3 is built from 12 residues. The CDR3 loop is CSVIRTGNGYTF. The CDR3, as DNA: TGCAGCGTAATCCGGACAGGGAATGGCTACACCTTC. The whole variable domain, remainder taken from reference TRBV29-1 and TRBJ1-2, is SAVISQKPSRDICQRGTSLTIQCQVDSQVTMMFWYRQQPGQSLTLIATANQGSEATYESGFVIDKFPISRPNLTFSTLTVSNMSPEDSSIYLCSVIRTGNGYTFGSGTRLTVV.

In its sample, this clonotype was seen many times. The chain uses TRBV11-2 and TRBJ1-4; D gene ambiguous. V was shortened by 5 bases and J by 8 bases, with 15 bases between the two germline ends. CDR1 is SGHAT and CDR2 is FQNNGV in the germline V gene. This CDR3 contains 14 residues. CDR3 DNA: TGTGCCAGCAGCCTGTCCGGGCCCACGGAAAAACTGTTTTTT. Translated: CASSLSGPTEKLFF.